This T cell receptor beta chain was sequenced for a study of shared clonotypes between healthy human individuals. Study-wide points: Naive subsets tended to show greater estimated richness than memory subsets.

This clone has just one count. Antigen specificity is unknown. The sample holds other DNA sequences that translate to the same CDR3. CDR1 and CDR2 from the germline V gene are LNHDA and SQIVND (reference sequence). The CDR3 runs 13 residues. Trimming left V 1 base short and J 7 bases short, with 8 bases between. The repertoire was sequenced with immunoSEQ multiplex PCR; TCRdb's copy has only in-frame clones and lacks some. The sample contains 1.6 million or so clones, around 98.5% of which appear only once. Nashville, Tennessee was home to all donors, each a Caucasian adult. The sequenced sample consisted of naive CD4+ T cells sorted from blood. Subset given: CD45RA+ positively selected. The TCR was taken from a man aged 30-40 years in good health. The chain combines TRBV19 with TRBJ1-5; D is possibly TRBD1 (5 bases). The CDR3 loop is CASSIGGDQPQHF. The DNA for the CDR3 is TGTGCCAGTAGTATAGGTGGGGACCAGCCCCAGCATTTT.